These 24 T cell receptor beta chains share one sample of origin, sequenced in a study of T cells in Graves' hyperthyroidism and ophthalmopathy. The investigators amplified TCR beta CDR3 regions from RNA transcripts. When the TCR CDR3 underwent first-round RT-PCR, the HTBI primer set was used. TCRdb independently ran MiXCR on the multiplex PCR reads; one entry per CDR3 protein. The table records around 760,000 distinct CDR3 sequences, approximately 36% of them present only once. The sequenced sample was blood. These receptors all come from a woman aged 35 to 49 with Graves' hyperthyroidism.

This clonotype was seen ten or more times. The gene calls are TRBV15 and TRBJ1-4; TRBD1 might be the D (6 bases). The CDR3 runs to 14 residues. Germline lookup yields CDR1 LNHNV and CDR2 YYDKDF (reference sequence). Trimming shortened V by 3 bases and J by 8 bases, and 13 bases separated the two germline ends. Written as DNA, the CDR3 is TGTGCCACCAGCAGGGACAGCGGGGTCGAAAAACTGTTTTTT. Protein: CATSRDSGVEKLFF.

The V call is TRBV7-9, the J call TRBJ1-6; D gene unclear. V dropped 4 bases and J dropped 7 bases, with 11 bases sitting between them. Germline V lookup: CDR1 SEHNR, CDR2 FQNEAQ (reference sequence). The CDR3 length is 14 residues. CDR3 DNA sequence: TGTGCCAGCAGCTCAGAGCAGCCCAATTCACCCCTCCACTTT. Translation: CASSSEQPNSPLHF.

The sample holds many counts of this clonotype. Written as DNA, the CDR3 is TGTGCCAGTAGTATTTGGACAGGCTCTGGAAACACCATATATTTT. It specifies CASSIWTGSGNTIYF. This chain links TRBV19 with TRBJ1-3; 7 positions match TRBD1. Looked up from germline, CDR1 is LNHDA and CDR2 is SQIVND (reference sequence). CDR3 length: 15 residues. V lost 3 bases, J lost 0 bases, and 2 bases stayed unmatched.

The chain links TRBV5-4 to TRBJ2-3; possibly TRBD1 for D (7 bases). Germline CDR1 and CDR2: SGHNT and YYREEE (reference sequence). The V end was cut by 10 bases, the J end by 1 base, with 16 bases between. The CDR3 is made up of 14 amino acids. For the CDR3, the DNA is TGTGCCGGGCGACAGGGACTCGGCACAGATACGCAGTATTTT. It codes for CAGRQGLGTDTQYF.

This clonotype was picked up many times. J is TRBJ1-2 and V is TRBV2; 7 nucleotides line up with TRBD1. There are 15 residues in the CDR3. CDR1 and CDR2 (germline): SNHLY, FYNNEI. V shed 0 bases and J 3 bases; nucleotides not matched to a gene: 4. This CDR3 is CASSEAGTVYYGYTF. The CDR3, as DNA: TGTGCCAGCAGTGAAGCCGGGACAGTGTACTATGGCTACACCTTC.

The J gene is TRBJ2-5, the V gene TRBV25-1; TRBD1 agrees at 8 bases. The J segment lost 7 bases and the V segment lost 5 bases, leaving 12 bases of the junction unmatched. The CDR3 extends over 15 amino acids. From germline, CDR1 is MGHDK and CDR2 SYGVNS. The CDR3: CASSSRGQGARTQYF. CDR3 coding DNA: TGTGCCAGCAGTTCCCGCGGACAGGGCGCCCGGACCCAGTACTTC. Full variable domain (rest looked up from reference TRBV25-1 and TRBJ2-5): EADIYQTPRYLVIGTGKKITLECSQTMGHDKMYWYQQDPGMELHLIHYSYGVNSTEKGDLSSESTVSRIRTEHFPLTLESARPSHTSQYLCASSSRGQGARTQYFGPGTRLLVL.

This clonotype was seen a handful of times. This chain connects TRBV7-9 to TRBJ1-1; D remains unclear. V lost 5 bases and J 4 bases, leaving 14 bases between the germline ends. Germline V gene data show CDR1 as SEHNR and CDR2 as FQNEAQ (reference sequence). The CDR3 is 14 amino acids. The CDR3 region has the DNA TGTGCCAGCAGCCCACAACCCGGGCTCACTGAAGCTTTCTTT. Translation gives CASSPQPGLTEAFF.

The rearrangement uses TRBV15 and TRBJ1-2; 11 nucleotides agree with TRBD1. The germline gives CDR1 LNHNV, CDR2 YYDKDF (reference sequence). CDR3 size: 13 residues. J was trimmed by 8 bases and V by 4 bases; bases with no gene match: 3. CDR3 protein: CATSTDRGLGYTF. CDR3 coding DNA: TGTGCCACCAGCACGGACAGGGGGCTAGGCTACACCTTC.

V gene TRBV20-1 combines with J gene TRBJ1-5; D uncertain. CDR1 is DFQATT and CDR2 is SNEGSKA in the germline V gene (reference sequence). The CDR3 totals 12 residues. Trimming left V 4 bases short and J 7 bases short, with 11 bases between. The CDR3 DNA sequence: TGCAGTGCTACCCACTCAGACCAGCCCCAGCATTTT. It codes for CSATHSDQPQHF.

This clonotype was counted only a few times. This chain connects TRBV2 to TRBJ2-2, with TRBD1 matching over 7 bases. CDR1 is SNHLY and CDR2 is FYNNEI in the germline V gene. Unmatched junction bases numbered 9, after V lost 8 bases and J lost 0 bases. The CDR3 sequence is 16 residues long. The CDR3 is CASYGTEESNTGELFF. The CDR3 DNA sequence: TGTGCCAGCTACGGGACAGAGGAATCGAACACCGGGGAGCTGTTTTTT.

CDR3 nucleotide sequence: TGTGCCAGCAGCCAAGATATTGGGGGGAAGACCCAGTACTTC. Residues: CASSQDIGGKTQYF. The genes are TRBV7-3 and TRBJ2-5, with a possible D match to TRBD2 (6 bases). Germline V CDR1 and CDR2: SGHTA, FQGTGA. The CDR3 length is 14 residues. The V gene lost 5 bases and the J gene lost 6 bases, with 16 bases spanning the gap.

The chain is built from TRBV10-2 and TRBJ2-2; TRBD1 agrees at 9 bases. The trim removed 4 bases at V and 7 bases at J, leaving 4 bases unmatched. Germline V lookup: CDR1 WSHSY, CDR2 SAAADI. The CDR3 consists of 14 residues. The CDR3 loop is CASSGRDRDGELFF. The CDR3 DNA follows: TGCGCCAGCAGTGGTCGGGACAGGGACGGGGAGCTGTTTTTT.

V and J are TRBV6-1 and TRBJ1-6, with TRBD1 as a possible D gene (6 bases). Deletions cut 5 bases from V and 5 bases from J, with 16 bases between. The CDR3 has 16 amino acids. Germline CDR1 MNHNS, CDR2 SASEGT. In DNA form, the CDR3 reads TGTGCCAGCAGTTTACAGGGACCCTACAATAATTCACCCCTCCACTTT. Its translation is CASSLQGPYNNSPLHF.

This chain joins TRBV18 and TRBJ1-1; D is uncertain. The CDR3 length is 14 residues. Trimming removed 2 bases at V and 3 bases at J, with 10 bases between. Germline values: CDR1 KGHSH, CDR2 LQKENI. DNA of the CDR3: TGTGCCAGCTCACCAATACAGCGGGACACTGAAGCTTTCTTT. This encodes CASSPIQRDTEAFF. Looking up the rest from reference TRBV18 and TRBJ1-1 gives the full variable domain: NAGVMQNPRHLVRRRGQEARLRCSPMKGHSHVYWYRQLPEEGLKFMVYLQKENIIDESGMPKERFSAEFPKEGPSILRIQQVVRGDSAAYFCASSPIQRDTEAFFGQGTRLTVV.

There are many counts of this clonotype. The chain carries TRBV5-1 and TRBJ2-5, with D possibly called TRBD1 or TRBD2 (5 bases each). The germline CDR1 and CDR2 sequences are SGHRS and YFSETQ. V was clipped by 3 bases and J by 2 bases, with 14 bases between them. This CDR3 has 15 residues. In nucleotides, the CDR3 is TGCGCCAGCAGCTCTGAAGGGACCGCGCAAGAGACCCAGTACTTC. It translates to CASSSEGTAQETQYF. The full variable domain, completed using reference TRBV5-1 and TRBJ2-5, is KAGVTQTPRYLIKTRGQQVTLSCSPISGHRSVSWYQQTPGQGLQFLFEYFSETQRNKGNFPGRFSGRQFSNSRSEMNVSTLELGDSALYLCASSSEGTAQETQYFGPGTRLLVL.

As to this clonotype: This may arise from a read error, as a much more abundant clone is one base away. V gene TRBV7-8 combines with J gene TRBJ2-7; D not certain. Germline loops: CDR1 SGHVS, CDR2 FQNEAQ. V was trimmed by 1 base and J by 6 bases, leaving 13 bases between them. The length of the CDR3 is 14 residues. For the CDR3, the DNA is TGTGCCAGCAGCTTAGGCTTGGCAGGTTGCGAGCAGTACTTC. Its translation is CASSLGLAGCEQYF.

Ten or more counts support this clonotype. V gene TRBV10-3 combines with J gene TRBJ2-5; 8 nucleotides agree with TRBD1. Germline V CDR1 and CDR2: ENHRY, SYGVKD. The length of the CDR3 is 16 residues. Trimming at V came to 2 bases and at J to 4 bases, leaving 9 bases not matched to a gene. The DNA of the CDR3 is TGTGCCATCAGTGAGCAGGGGGCGCATTCCCGAGAGACCCAGTACTTC. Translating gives CAISEQGAHSRETQYF.

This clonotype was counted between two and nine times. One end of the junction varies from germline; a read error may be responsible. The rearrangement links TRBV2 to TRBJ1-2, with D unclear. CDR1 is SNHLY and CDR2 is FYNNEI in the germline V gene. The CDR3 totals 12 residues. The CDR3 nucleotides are TGTGCCAGCATTGAAAATCCCTATGGCTACACCTTC. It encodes CASIENPYGYTF.

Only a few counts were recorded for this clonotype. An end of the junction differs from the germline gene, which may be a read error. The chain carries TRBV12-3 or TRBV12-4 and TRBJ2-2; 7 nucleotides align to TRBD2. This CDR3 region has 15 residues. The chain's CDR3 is CASSLAAPNTGELFF. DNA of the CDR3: TGTGCCAGCAGTCTAGCGGCACCGAACACCGGGGAGCTGTTTTTT.

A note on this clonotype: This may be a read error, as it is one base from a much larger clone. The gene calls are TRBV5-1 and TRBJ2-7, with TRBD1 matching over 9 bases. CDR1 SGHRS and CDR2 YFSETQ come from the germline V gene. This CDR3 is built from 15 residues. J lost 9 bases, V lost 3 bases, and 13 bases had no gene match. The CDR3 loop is CASSSEGRTGDGQYF. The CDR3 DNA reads TGCGCCAGCAGCTCGGAGGGCCGGACAGGGGACGGGCAGTACTTC.

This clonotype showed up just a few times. The CDR3 loop reads CASIYGGGAEAFF. CDR3 bases: TGTGCCAGCATTTACGGGGGGGGAGCTGAAGCTTTCTTT. This sequence joins TRBV12-3 or TRBV12-4 and TRBJ1-1, with TRBD1 as a possible D gene (5 bases). The V end was cut by 7 bases, the J end by 6 bases, with 15 bases between. The CDR3 has 13 amino acids.

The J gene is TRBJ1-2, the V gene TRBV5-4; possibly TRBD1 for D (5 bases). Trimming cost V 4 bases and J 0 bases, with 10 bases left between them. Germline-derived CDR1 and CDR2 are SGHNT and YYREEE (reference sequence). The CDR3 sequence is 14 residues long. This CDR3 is CASSKDSANYGYTF. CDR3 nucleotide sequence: TGTGCCAGCAGCAAAGACAGCGCTAACTATGGCTACACCTTC.

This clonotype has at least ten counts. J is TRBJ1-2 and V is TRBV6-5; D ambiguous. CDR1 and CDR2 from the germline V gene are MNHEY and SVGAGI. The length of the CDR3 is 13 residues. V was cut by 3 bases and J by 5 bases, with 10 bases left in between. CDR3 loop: CASSYDRSYGYTF. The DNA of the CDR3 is TGTGCCAGCAGTTATGATAGGTCGTATGGCTACACCTTC.

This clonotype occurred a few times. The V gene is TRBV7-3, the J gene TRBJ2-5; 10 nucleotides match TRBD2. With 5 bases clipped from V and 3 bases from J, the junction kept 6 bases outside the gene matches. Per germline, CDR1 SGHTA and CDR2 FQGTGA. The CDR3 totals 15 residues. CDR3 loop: CASSPSGGEKETQYF. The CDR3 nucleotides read TGTGCCAGCAGCCCTAGCGGGGGTGAAAAAGAGACCCAGTACTTC.